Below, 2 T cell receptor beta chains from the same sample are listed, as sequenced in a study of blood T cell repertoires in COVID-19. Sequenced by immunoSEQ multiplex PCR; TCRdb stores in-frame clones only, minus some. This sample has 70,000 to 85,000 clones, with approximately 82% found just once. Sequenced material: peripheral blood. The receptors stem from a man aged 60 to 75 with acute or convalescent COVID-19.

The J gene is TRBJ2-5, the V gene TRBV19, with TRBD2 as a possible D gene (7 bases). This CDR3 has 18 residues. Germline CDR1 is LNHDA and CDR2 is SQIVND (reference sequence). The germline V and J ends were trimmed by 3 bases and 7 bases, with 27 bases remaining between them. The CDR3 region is CASSIGGGAGGVHGTQYF. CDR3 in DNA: TGTGCCAGTAGTATCGGTGGGGGGGCTGGCGGGGTTCATGGGACCCAGTACTTC.

The CDR3 loop is CASSYQGEGTGQPQHF. The DNA of the CDR3 is TGTGCCAGCAGTTACCAAGGTGAGGGAACGGGTCAGCCCCAGCATTTT. The chain is built from TRBV6-2 or TRBV6-3 and TRBJ1-5; D remains unclear. Trimming removed 2 bases from V and 6 bases from J, with 17 bases in between. The CDR3 extends over 16 amino acids. Germline V gene sequence: CDR1 MNHEY, CDR2 SVGEGT.